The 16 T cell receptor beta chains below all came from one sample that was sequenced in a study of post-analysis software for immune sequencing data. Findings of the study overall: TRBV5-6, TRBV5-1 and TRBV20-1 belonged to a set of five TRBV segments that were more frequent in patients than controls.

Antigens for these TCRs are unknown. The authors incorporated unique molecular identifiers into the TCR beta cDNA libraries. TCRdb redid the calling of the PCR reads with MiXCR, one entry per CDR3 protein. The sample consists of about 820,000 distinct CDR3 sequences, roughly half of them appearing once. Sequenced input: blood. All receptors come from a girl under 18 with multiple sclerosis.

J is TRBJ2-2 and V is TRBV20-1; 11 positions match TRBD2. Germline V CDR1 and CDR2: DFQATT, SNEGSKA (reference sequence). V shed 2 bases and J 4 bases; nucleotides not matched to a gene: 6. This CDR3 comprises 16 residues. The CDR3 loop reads CSARLAGGWSTGELFF. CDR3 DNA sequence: TGCAGTGCTAGACTAGCGGGAGGCTGGAGCACCGGGGAGCTGTTTTTT.

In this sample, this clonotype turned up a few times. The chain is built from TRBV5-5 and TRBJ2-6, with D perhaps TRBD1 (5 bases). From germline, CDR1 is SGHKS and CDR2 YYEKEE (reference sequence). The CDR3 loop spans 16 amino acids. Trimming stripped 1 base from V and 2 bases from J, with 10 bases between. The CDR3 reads CASSLNQGAGANVLTF. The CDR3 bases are TGTGCCAGCAGCTTGAACCAGGGTGCTGGGGCCAACGTCCTGACTTTC.

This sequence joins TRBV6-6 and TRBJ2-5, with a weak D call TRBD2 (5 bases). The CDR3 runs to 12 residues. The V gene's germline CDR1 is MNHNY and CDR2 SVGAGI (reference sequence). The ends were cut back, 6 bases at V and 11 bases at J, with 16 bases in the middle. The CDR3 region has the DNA TGTGCCAGCAGGGACTTCGGTGGCGGGCAGTACTTC. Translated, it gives CASRDFGGGQYF.

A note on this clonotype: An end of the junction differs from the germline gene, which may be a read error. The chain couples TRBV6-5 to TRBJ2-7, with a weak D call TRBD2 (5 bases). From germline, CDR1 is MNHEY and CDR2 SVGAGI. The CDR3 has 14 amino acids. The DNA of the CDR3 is TGTGTCAGCAGTTACCAGCGGTTCTCCTACGAGCAGTACTTC. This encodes CVSSYQRFSYEQYF.

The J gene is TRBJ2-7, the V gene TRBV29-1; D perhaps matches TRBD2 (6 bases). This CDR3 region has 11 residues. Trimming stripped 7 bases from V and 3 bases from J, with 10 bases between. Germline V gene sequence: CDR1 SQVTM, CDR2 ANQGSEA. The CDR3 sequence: CSAMTSYEQYF. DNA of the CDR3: TGCAGCGCCATGACTAGCTACGAGCAGTACTTC.

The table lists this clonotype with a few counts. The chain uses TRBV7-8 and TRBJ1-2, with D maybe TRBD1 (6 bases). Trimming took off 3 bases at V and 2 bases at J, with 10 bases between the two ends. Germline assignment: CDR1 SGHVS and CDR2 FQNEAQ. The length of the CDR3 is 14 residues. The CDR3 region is CASSLTGMNYGYTF. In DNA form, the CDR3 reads TGTGCCAGCAGCTTGACAGGAATGAACTATGGCTACACCTTC.

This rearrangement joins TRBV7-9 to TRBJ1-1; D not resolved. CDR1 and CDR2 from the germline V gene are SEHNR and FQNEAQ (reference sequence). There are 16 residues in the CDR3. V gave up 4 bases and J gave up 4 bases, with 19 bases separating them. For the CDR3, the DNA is TGTGCCAGCAGCTCCTCTCGGAGGGCGGCAGTCACTGAAGCTTTCTTT. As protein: CASSSSRRAAVTEAFF. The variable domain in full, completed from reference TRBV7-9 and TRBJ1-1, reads DTGVSQNPRHKITKRGQNVTFRCDPISEHNRLYWYRQTLGQGPEFLTYFQNEAQLEKSRLLSDRFSAERPKGSFSTLEIQRTEQGDSAMYLCASSSSRRAAVTEAFFGQGTRLTVV.

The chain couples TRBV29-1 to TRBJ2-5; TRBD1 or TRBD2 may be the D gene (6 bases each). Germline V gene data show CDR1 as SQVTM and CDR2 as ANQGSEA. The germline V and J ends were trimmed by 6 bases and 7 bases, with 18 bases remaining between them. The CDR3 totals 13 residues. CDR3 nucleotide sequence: TGCAGCGTCGAGGGGGGTCCACGCCGGACCCAGTACTTC. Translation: CSVEGGPRRTQYF.

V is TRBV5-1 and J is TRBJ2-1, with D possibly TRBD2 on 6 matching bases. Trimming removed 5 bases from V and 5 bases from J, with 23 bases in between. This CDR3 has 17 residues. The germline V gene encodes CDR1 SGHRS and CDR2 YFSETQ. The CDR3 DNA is TGCGCCAGCAGAATTGGAGGGAGTAGGACTACTAACAATGAGCAGTTCTTC. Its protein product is CASRIGGSRTTNNEQFF.

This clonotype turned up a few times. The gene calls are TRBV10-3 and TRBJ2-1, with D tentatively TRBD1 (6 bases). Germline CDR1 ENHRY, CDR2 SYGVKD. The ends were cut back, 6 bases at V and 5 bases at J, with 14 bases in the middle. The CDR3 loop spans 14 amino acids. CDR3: CAIRSGVGNNEQFF. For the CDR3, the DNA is TGTGCCATCAGATCAGGGGTAGGGAACAATGAGCAGTTCTTC.

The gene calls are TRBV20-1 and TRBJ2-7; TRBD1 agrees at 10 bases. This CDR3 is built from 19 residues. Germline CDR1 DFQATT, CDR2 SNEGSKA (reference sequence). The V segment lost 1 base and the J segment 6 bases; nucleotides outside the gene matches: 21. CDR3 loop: CSARARPGQGSPWAGEQYF. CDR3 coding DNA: TGCAGTGCTAGAGCCCGCCCGGGACAGGGGAGTCCTTGGGCGGGCGAGCAGTACTTC.

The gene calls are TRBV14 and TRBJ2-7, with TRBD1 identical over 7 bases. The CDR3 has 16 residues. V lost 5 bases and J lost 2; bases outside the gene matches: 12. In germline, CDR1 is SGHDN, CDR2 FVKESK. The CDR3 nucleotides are TGTGCCAGCAGCTCTTATACGAGACAGGGAACCTACGAGCAGTACTTC. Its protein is CASSSYTRQGTYEQYF.

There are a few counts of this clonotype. CDR3 DNA sequence: TGTGCCAGCAGCCAGACAGGTTCGAACACTGAAGCTTTCTTT. Encoded protein: CASSQTGSNTEAFF. The V call is TRBV3-1, the J call TRBJ1-1; TRBD1 is a possible D gene (6 bases). CDR1 is LGHDT and CDR2 is YNNKEL in the germline V gene (reference sequence). Between the trimmed V and J ends, which lost 3 bases and 1 base, there was a span of 9 bases. CDR3 length: 14 residues.

This chain's CDR3 is CSARSVSSGRYEQYF. The CDR3 bases are TGCAGTGCTAGATCTGTATCTAGCGGGCGGTACGAGCAGTACTTC. The J gene is TRBJ2-7, the V gene TRBV20-1; 8 bases agree with TRBD2. The trim removed 2 bases at V and 4 bases at J, leaving 10 bases unmatched. The CDR3 has 15 amino acids. Looked up from germline, CDR1 is DFQATT and CDR2 is SNEGSKA (reference sequence).

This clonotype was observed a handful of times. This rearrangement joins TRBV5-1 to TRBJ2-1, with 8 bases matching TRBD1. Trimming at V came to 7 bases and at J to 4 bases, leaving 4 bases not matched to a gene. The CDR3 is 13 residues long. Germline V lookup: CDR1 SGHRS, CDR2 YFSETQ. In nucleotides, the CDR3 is TGCGCCAGCTACGGACAGGGTTACAATGAGCAGTTCTTC. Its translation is CASYGQGYNEQFF.

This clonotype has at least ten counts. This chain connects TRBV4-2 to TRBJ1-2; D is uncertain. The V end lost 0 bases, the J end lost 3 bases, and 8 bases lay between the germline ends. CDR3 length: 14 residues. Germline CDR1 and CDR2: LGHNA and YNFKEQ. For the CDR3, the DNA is TGTGCCAGCAGCCAAGAAACAGCCCACTATGGCTACACCTTC. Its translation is CASSQETAHYGYTF.